Listed here are 20 T cell receptor beta chains from one sample, sequenced in a study of healthy donors' naive CD4 and CD8 T cells. A linear amplification protocol produced the TCR libraries from roughly 480 ng of total RNA. TCRdb re-analysed the reads in MiXCR, keeping a single row per CDR3 protein. The sample consists of 200,000 or so distinct CDR3 sequences, under 85% of them appearing once. Material: naive CD4+ and CD8+ T cells sorted from blood, pooled from several donors. These receptors originate from a pool of human donors in good health; the sample pools cells from several healthy donors.

The chain uses TRBV30 and TRBJ2-7; tentatively, D is TRBD1 (6 bases). The CDR3 is 12 amino acids. Germline-derived CDR1 and CDR2 are GTSNPN and SVGIG (reference sequence). Trimming removed 4 bases from V and 2 bases from J, with 9 bases in between. CDR3 amino acids: CAWITGTYEQYF. The CDR3 bases are TGTGCCTGGATAACAGGGACCTACGAGCAGTACTTC.

The genes are TRBV29-1 and TRBJ2-7; D possibly corresponds to TRBD1 (6 bases). This CDR3 is built from 12 residues. Trimming removed 6 bases at V and 1 base at J, with 10 bases between. Germline loops: CDR1 SQVTM, CDR2 ANQGSEA. DNA of the CDR3: TGCAGCGTGGGACACCGATCCTACGAGCAGTACTTC. Its translation: CSVGHRSYEQYF.

J is TRBJ2-3 and V is TRBV5-1, with D perhaps TRBD1 or TRBD2 (5 bases each). CDR3 size: 13 residues. V was pared by 9 bases and J by 4 bases, with 15 bases between. Germline assignment: CDR1 SGHRS and CDR2 YFSETQ. This chain's CDR3 is CATTPGRPDTQYF. DNA for the CDR3: TGCGCCACCACGCCGGGACGTCCAGATACGCAGTATTTT.

The rearrangement uses TRBV19 and TRBJ2-7; 9 bases agree with TRBD2. There are 17 residues in the CDR3. V dropped 8 bases and J dropped 1; count of bases not matched to a gene: 15. From germline, CDR1 is LNHDA and CDR2 SQIVND (reference sequence). Here the CDR3 DNA reads TGTGCCAGTCCGAGAAAGGCCCGGAGCGGGAGGTCCTACGAGCAGTACTTC. Protein: CASPRKARSGRSYEQYF.

Points on this clonotype: One end of the junction varies from germline; a read error may be responsible. V is TRBV19 and J is TRBJ1-5, with TRBD1 identical over 8 bases. CDR1 is LNHDA and CDR2 is SQIVND in the germline V gene (reference sequence). The CDR3 totals 15 residues. The CDR3 sequence: CAGSVLPGGHQPQHF. Written as DNA, the CDR3 is TGTGCCGGTAGCGTGCTACCAGGGGGCCATCAGCCCCAGCATTTT. The whole variable domain, filled in from reference TRBV19 and TRBJ1-5, reads DGGITQSPKYLFRKEGQNVTLSCEQNLNHDAMYWYRQDPGQGLRLIYYSQIVNDFQKGDIAEGYSVSREKKESFPLTVTSAQKNPTAFYLCAGSVLPGGHQPQHFGDGTRLSIL.

This clonotype was observed a few times. The rearrangement joins TRBV27 to TRBJ2-5; 7 bases match TRBD1. V dropped 4 bases and J dropped 1; count of bases not matched to a gene: 3. The CDR3 is made up of 14 amino acids. Germline loops: CDR1 MNHEY, CDR2 SMNVEV (reference sequence). The CDR3 region has the DNA TGTGCCAGCAGTTCCTGGGACAGCCAAGAGACCCAGTACTTC. This encodes CASSSWDSQETQYF.

This clonotype occurred once. The chain uses TRBV19 and TRBJ1-1; D is uncertain. Per the germline V gene, CDR1 is LNHDA and CDR2 is SQIVND (reference sequence). The CDR3 consists of 12 residues. The V and J ends lost 7 bases and 2 bases respectively, with 8 bases between them. CDR3 in DNA: TGTGCCAGTACAATGGATAACACTGAAGCTTTCTTT. Its translation: CASTMDNTEAFF.

This sequence joins TRBV29-1 and TRBJ2-2; D unclear. Germline V gene data show CDR1 as SQVTM and CDR2 as ANQGSEA. CDR3 length equals 11 residues. The V gene lost 6 bases and the J gene lost 2 bases, with 4 bases spanning the gap. The CDR3 DNA reads TGCAGCGTCCTAAACACCGGGGAGCTGTTTTTT. Translating gives CSVLNTGELFF.

This rearrangement joins TRBV29-1 to TRBJ2-1, with D unresolved. Germline CDR1 and CDR2: SQVTM and ANQGSEA. V gave up 4 bases and J gave up 0 bases, with 10 bases separating them. The CDR3 has 14 amino acids. The CDR3 region is CSVGPESSYNEQFF. In nucleotides, the CDR3 is TGCAGCGTTGGTCCGGAGAGCTCCTACAATGAGCAGTTCTTC.

This clonotype was counted between two and nine times. The CDR3 loop is CASSLEQGFREKLFF. CDR3 nucleotides: TGCGCCAGCAGCTTGGAACAGGGGTTTCGAGAAAAACTGTTTTTT. The V gene is TRBV5-1, the J gene TRBJ1-4, with 7 bases matching TRBD1. Germline loops: CDR1 SGHRS, CDR2 YFSETQ. This CDR3 comprises 15 residues. The J segment lost 8 bases and the V segment lost 0 bases, leaving 7 bases of the junction unmatched.

This clonotype has only a few counts. V is TRBV7-2 and J is TRBJ2-7; 12 positions match TRBD2. CDR1 is SGHTA, CDR2 FQGNSA, per germline. V lost 3 bases and J lost 4; bases outside the gene matches: 4. This CDR3 is 15 amino acids long. CDR3 in DNA: TGTGCCAGCAGCTTGACTAGCGGGAGTTGGTACGAGCAGTACTTC. Translating gives CASSLTSGSWYEQYF.

The table lists this clonotype with a count of one. Compared with germline, one end of the junction differs, possibly owing to a read error. The CDR3 DNA reads as TGCGCCAGCAGGGCGGGAGGGCCCCAAAACATTCAGTACTTC. Amino acid sequence: CASRAGGPQNIQYF. This chain connects TRBV4-2 to TRBJ2-4; 9 bases fit TRBD2. Germline values: CDR1 LGHNA, CDR2 YNFKEQ. This CDR3 comprises 14 residues.

The chain carries TRBV12-5 and TRBJ2-7, with 9 bases lining up with TRBD1. The CDR3 contains 14 residues. J gave up 1 base and V 6 bases, and 4 bases lay outside the gene matches. The V gene's germline CDR1 is LGHNT and CDR2 FRNRAP. This CDR3 is CASGTGGASYEQYF. The CDR3 nucleotides are TGTGCTAGTGGAACAGGGGGCGCGTCCTACGAGCAGTACTTC.

The chain is built from TRBV29-1 and TRBJ2-7; D is unclear. This CDR3 spans 12 amino acids. V shed 7 bases and J shed 2 bases, with 12 bases lying between them. Germline values: CDR1 SQVTM, CDR2 ANQGSEA. The CDR3 sequence is CSAGVRTYEQYF. The CDR3 DNA reads as TGCAGCGCAGGTGTACGCACCTACGAGCAGTACTTC.

The chain links TRBV20-1 to TRBJ2-1; 7 bases are a match to TRBD1. Trimming at V came to 4 bases and at J to 4 bases, leaving 10 bases not matched to a gene. The CDR3 covers 15 residues. Looked up from germline, CDR1 is DFQATT and CDR2 is SNEGSKA (reference sequence). The CDR3 DNA reads TGCAGTGCTATACCAGACAGGGCCCATTACAATGAGCAGTTCTTC. Amino acid sequence: CSAIPDRAHYNEQFF.

The chain carries TRBV11-1 and TRBJ2-1; TRBD1 might be the D (6 bases). V was clipped by 5 bases and J by 12 bases, with 14 bases between them. The CDR3 extends over 12 amino acids. CDR1 is SGHAT and CDR2 is FQDESV in the germline V gene (reference sequence). CDR3 residues: CASSPDSQGQFF. Here the CDR3 DNA reads TGTGCCAGCAGCCCGGACAGTCAGGGGCAGTTCTTC.

The chain recombines TRBV29-1 with TRBJ1-5; D not certain. The ends were cut back, 3 bases at V and 6 bases at J, with 12 bases in the middle. The CDR3 has 13 residues. Germline-derived CDR1 and CDR2 are SQVTM and ANQGSEA. This chain's CDR3 is CSVDPAVVQPQHF. The CDR3 bases are TGCAGCGTTGACCCCGCGGTAGTTCAGCCCCAGCATTTT.

The chain links TRBV11-2 to TRBJ2-6; a possible D gene is TRBD1 (5 bases). The CDR3 contains 18 residues. Deletions cut 4 bases from V and 2 bases from J, with 18 bases between. Germline V gives CDR1 SGHAT, CDR2 FQNNGV. CDR3 sequence: CASSSGHQSPPGANVLTF. CDR3 nucleotides: TGTGCCAGCAGCTCCGGACACCAGTCACCACCTGGGGCCAACGTCCTGACTTTC. Full variable domain (missing parts from reference TRBV11-2 and TRBJ2-6): EAGVAQSPRYKIIEKRQSVAFWCNPISGHATLYWYQQILGQGPKLLIQFQNNGVVDDSQLPKDRFSAERLKGVDSTLKIQPAKLEDSAVYLCASSSGHQSPPGANVLTFGAGSRLTVL.

V usage is TRBV20-1 and J usage is TRBJ2-1; the match to TRBD2 covers 14 bases. With V trimmed by 5 bases and J by 9 bases, 9 bases remained unmatched. Germline V gene sequence: CDR1 DFQATT, CDR2 SNEGSKA (reference sequence). The CDR3 totals 15 residues. The CDR3 sequence: CSAPRGTSGSGEQFF. CDR3 nucleotide sequence: TGCAGTGCTCCCAGGGGGACTAGCGGGAGTGGTGAGCAGTTCTTC.

This sequence joins TRBV6-5 and TRBJ1-2; no definite D call. With 3 bases removed from V and 6 bases from J, the gap between germline ends came to 11 bases. Germline V CDR1 and CDR2: MNHEY, SVGAGI. The CDR3 has 13 residues. The CDR3 reads CASSYRGRNGYTF. CDR3 DNA sequence: TGTGCCAGCAGTTATAGAGGGCGTAATGGCTACACCTTC.